Below, 7 T cell receptor beta chains from the same sample are listed, as sequenced in a study of response to subunit inactivated influenza vaccine. TCRdb reprocessed the RT-PCR reads via MiXCR and lists one record per CDR3 protein. The profile covers about 800,000 distinct CDR3 sequences, with over 20% appearing a single time and 10% taken by the ten largest. Sequencing was performed on PBMCs from blood, taken about 5 days after vaccination. All receptors come from a man aged 45-65 years who received an inactivated influenza vaccine.

This clonotype has only a few counts. The chain links TRBV20-1 to TRBJ2-7; TRBD1 aligns across 7 bases. Losses at the gene ends were 6 bases for V and 4 bases for J; bases not matched to a gene: 9. The CDR3 sequence is 13 residues long. Germline V gene data show CDR1 as DFQATT and CDR2 as SNEGSKA (reference sequence). The CDR3 DNA is TGCAGTGCAAACGACAGGGTAGTTTACGAGCAGTACTTC. This encodes CSANDRVVYEQYF.

The chain carries TRBV7-8 and TRBJ1-5; weak D call: TRBD1 (5 bases). The V end lost 0 bases, the J end lost 9 bases, and 9 bases lay between the germline ends. The CDR3 totals 13 residues. Germline CDR1 reads SGHVS; CDR2 reads FQNEAQ. Here the CDR3 reads CASSLAKTGPQHF. For the CDR3, the DNA is TGTGCCAGCAGCTTAGCGAAAACAGGGCCCCAGCATTTT.

Only a few counts were recorded for this clonotype. This chain links TRBV10-3 with TRBJ2-7; a weak D match, TRBD2 (6 bases). Trimming took 6 bases from V and 0 from J, leaving 15 bases between them. The CDR3 consists of 15 residues. The germline V gene has CDR1 ENHRY and CDR2 SYGVKD. The CDR3 nucleotides read TGTGCCATCAGAAAGGGACTCCTCCCCTCCTACGAGCAGTACTTC. It codes for CAIRKGLLPSYEQYF.

This clonotype has only a few counts. The gene calls are TRBV7-3 and TRBJ2-1; D gene uncertain. V lost 5 bases, J lost 1 base, and 12 bases lay in between. CDR3 length: 15 amino acids. Per germline, CDR1 SGHTA and CDR2 FQGTGA. The DNA for the CDR3 is TGTGCCAGCAGCCGAGAGATGGTGTCCTACAATGAGCAGTTCTTC. This codes for CASSREMVSYNEQFF.

This clonotype was observed a handful of times. The chain is built from TRBV4-3 and TRBJ1-5; D is ambiguous. The length of the CDR3 is 15 residues. V lost 0 bases, J lost 5 bases, and 11 bases lay in between. Germline-derived CDR1 and CDR2 are LGHNA and YSLEER. The chain's CDR3 is CASSQDLRTDQPQHF. Written as DNA, the CDR3 is TGCGCCAGCAGCCAAGACCTCCGAACCGATCAGCCCCAGCATTTT.

The V and J genes are TRBV11-2 and TRBJ2-2; TRBD2 might be the D (5 bases). The V gene's germline CDR1 is SGHAT and CDR2 FQNNGV. The CDR3 totals 16 residues. Trimming left V 5 bases short and J 4 bases short, with 17 bases between. The CDR3 sequence: CASSLRLTSGTGELFF. The CDR3 coding sequence is TGTGCCAGCAGCCTAAGACTCACGAGCGGCACCGGGGAGCTGTTTTTT. Full variable domain (outside the CDR3, taken from reference TRBV11-2 and TRBJ2-2): EAGVAQSPRYKIIEKRQSVAFWCNPISGHATLYWYQQILGQGPKLLIQFQNNGVVDDSQLPKDRFSAERLKGVDSTLKIQPAKLEDSAVYLCASSLRLTSGTGELFFGEGSRLTVL.

There are a few counts of this clonotype. The chain is built from TRBV11-2 and TRBJ2-6, with D possibly matching TRBD1 (5 bases). Trimming left V 1 base short and J 16 bases short, with 8 bases between. The CDR3 runs 11 residues. Germline loops: CDR1 SGHAT, CDR2 FQNNGV. For the CDR3, the DNA is TGTGCCAGCAGCTTAGCCCGACAGCTGACTTTC. Its translation: CASSLARQLTF.